Listed below are T cell receptor beta chains from one sample, sequenced in a study of CD8+ T cells in alopecia areata. Method: immunoSEQ multiplex PCR; TCRdb's copy keeps in-frame clones and lacks some. The table records 75,000 to 100,000 clones, 41% of them present only once. Sequencing was done on a sample of CD4+ T cells sorted from blood. The receptors stem from a human donor with alopecia areata. The CDR3 runs from the conserved cysteine through the conserved F or W. D genes are given only for firm matches. Clone size is stated in some rows and not others, as once, few, many or a class when expanded.

>TRBJ2-3|TRBV5-6|TRBD2|NA
CASSWGFGLAGDTDTQYF
TGTGCCAGCAGCTGGGGTTTCGGACTAGCGGGAGACACAGATACGCAGTATTTT
>TRBJ2-7|TRBV29-1|TRBD1|NA
CSVLVGQGGTYEQYF
TGCAGCGTTCTAGTCGGACAGGGAGGAACCTACGAGCAGTACTTC
>TRBJ1-1|TRBV5-6|NA|NA
CASSYLGQPNTEAFF
TGTGCCAGCAGCTACCTTGGACAGCCGAACACTGAAGCTTTCTTT
>TRBJ1-1|TRBV29-1|NA|few
CSVLNRHRTEAFF
TGCAGCGTCCTTAACCGGCATCGCACTGAAGCTTTCTTT
>TRBJ2-1|TRBV11-3|NA|NA
CASSLGSTSYNEQFF
TGTGCCAGCAGCTTAGGGTCGACATCCTACAATGAGCAGTTCTTC
>TRBJ2-7|TRBV7-2|NA|many
CASSRWGVSSYEQYF
TGTGCCAGCAGCCGTTGGGGAGTGTCCTCCTACGAGCAGTACTTC
>TRBJ2-2|TRBV19|NA|NA
CASIGDWNTGELFF
TGTGCCAGTATTGGTGACTGGAACACCGGGGAGCTGTTTTTT
>TRBJ1-6|TRBV7-9|NA|NA
CASSQRSGPGLNSPLHF
TGTGCCAGCAGCCAGAGAAGCGGACCCGGACTAAATTCACCCCTCCACTTT
>TRBJ2-5|TRBV9|NA|few
CASSVAVAAQETQYF
TGTGCCAGCAGCGTAGCTGTGGCAGCCCAAGAGACCCAGTACTTC
>TRBJ2-2|TRBV9|TRBD1|NA
CASSENPQGANTGELFF
TGTGCCAGCAGCGAGAACCCACAGGGGGCGAACACCGGGGAGCTGTTTTTT
>TRBJ2-6|TRBV5-1|NA|few
CASSLSVLSGANVLTF
TGCGCCAGCAGCTTGTCTGTTCTCTCTGGGGCCAACGTCCTGACTTTC
>TRBJ1-5|TRBV18|TRBD1|NA
CASSRGQGTNQPQHF
TGTGCCAGCTCACGAGGACAGGGTACGAATCAGCCCCAGCATTTT
>TRBJ1-2|TRBV5-4|NA|NA
CASSPVGRANGYTF
TGTGCCAGCAGCCCCGTCGGACGAGCCAACGGCTACACCTTC
>TRBJ1-4|TRBV30|NA|NA
CAWSSGTATNEKLFF
TGTGCCTGGAGTTCAGGGACGGCAACTAATGAAAAACTGTTTTTT
>TRBJ2-2|TRBV28|NA|NA
CASSFSPSGTRGTGELFF
TGTGCCAGCAGTTTTTCGCCTTCGGGGACGCGAGGCACCGGGGAGCTGTTTTTT
>TRBJ2-5|TRBV28|NA|few
CASSRDIEETQYF
TGTGCCAGCAGCCGGGACATAGAGGAGACCCAGTACTTC
>TRBJ2-1|TRBV29-1|TRBD1|few
CSASRQGFYNEQFF
TGCAGCGCCTCGAGACAGGGGTTCTACAATGAGCAGTTCTTC
>TRBJ1-4|TRBV20-1|NA|NA
CSAPRDEKLFF
TGCAGTGCGCCAAGGGATGAAAAACTGTTTTTT
>TRBJ1-2|TRBV29-1|NA|NA
CSGWNTNYGYTF
TGCAGCGGGTGGAACACGAACTATGGCTACACCTTC
>TRBJ1-5|TRBV30|NA|NA
CAWSTTPNQPQHF
TGTGCCTGGAGTACAACACCGAATCAGCCCCAGCATTTT
>TRBJ2-1|TRBV7-8|NA|few
CASSRPRGADNEQFF
TGTGCCAGCAGCCGCCCCAGGGGGGCTGACAATGAGCAGTTCTTC
>TRBJ2-7|TRBV6-5|NA|NA
CASSTIDTLYEQYF
TGTGCCAGCAGTACAATCGACACGCTCTACGAGCAGTACTTC
>TRBJ2-3|TRBV5-1|TRBD2|NA
CASSSTWREVSDTQYF
TGCGCCAGCAGCTCGACTTGGCGGGAGGTTTCAGATACGCAGTATTTT
>TRBJ2-3|TRBV7-9|NA|few
CASSARYTQYF
TGTGCCAGCAGCGCCCGCTATACGCAGTATTTT
>TRBJ1-1|TRBV29-1|TRBD1|NA
CSVNRGGTEAFF
TGCAGCGTGAACAGGGGAGGCACTGAAGCTTTCTTT
>TRBJ1-2|TRBV27|TRBD1|NA
CASSPSTGQGRRNYGYTF
TGTGCCAGCAGCCCATCGACGGGACAGGGAAGACGTAACTATGGCTACACCTTC
>TRBJ2-5|TRBV7-2|NA|NA
CASSYGAKRTQYF
TGTGCCAGCAGCTATGGGGCCAAACGGACCCAGTACTTC
>TRBJ2-6|TRBV11-2|NA|NA
CASSLESSGANVLTF
TGTGCCAGCAGCTTAGAGAGCTCTGGGGCCAACGTCCTGACTTTC
>TRBJ2-5|TRBV9|TRBD2|few
CASSAGTSGGLQETQYF
TGTGCCAGCAGCGCCGGGACTAGCGGGGGGCTGCAAGAGACCCAGTACTTC
>TRBJ2-1|TRBV5-1|TRBD2|NA
CASSLASGLAYNEQFF
TGCGCCAGCAGCTTGGCCTCAGGACTAGCCTACAATGAGCAGTTCTTC
>TRBJ1-2|TRBV7-3|TRBD1|few
CASSSRDRGRRDYGYTF
TGTGCCAGCAGCTCACGGGACAGGGGGCGCCGGGACTATGGCTACACCTTC
>TRBJ1-1|TRBV29-1|NA|few
CSAGGTRNTEAFF
TGCAGCGCCGGGGGGACAAGAAACACTGAAGCTTTCTTT
>TRBJ2-6|TRBV15|NA|NA
CATSRDRFESSGANVLTF
TGTGCCACCAGCAGAGATCGTTTCGAGAGCTCTGGGGCCAACGTCCTGACTTTC
>TRBJ2-7|TRBV6-5|NA|NA
CASRRGGIYEQYF
TGTGCCAGCAGGCGAGGGGGGATCTACGAGCAGTACTTC
>TRBJ2-7|TRBV28|NA|few
CASSFPVFPREQYF
TGTGCCAGCAGTTTCCCCGTCTTCCCTCGGGAGCAGTACTTC
>TRBJ2-7|TRBV4-2|NA|NA
CASSQDASKTYEQYF
TGTGCCAGCAGCCAAGATGCTAGTAAAACCTACGAGCAGTACTTC
>TRBJ2-3|TRBV28|TRBD1|few
CASSPTGTTDTQYF
TGTGCCAGCAGTCCGACAGGGACCACAGATACGCAGTATTTT
>TRBJ2-7|TRBV6-5|TRBD1|NA
CARRAEDRGSYEQYF
TGTGCCAGGCGTGCGGAGGACAGGGGCTCCTACGAGCAGTACTTC
>TRBJ1-1|TRBV14|NA|medium-sized
CASSQEQRGEAFF
TGTGCCAGCAGCCAAGAACAGCGCGGTGAAGCTTTCTTT
>TRBJ1-5|TRBV28|NA|NA
CASDQNNQPQHF
TGTGCCAGCGACCAGAACAATCAGCCCCAGCATTTT
>TRBJ1-4|TRBV5-1|TRBD1|NA
CASSLGTGVKLFF
TGCGCCAGCAGCTTGGGGACAGGGGTCAAACTGTTTTTT
>TRBJ1-4|TRBV14|TRBD1|many
CASSHRQGIVEKLFF
TGTGCCAGCAGCCACCGACAGGGGATTGTGGAAAAACTGTTTTTT
>TRBJ2-2|TRBV7-9|NA|NA
CASSTPEFNTGELFF
TGTGCCAGCAGCACCCCAGAGTTCAACACCGGGGAGCTGTTTTTT
>TRBJ2-3|TRBV5-1|TRBD2|few
CASSYGLAGGTSTDTQYF
TGCGCCAGCAGCTACGGACTAGCGGGAGGCACTAGCACAGATACGCAGTATTTT
>TRBJ2-1|TRBV7-9|NA|NA
CASSLRGDSYNEQFF
TGTGCCAGCAGCTTACGTGGGGACTCCTACAATGAGCAGTTCTTC
>TRBJ2-7|TRBV30|TRBD1|NA
CAGQGLEQYF
TGTGCCGGACAGGGCCTCGAGCAGTACTTC
>TRBJ2-3|TRBV10-2|NA|many
CASSKMTDTQYF
TGCGCCAGTAGTAAAATGACAGATACGCAGTATTTT
>TRBJ1-2|TRBV30|TRBD1|NA
CAWRQTGANYGYTF
TGTGCCTGGAGACAGACAGGGGCCAACTATGGCTACACCTTC
>TRBJ2-2|TRBV5-1|NA|NA
CASQETGELFF
TGCGCCAGCCAGGAGACCGGGGAGCTGTTTTTT
>TRBJ1-1|TRBV6-6|NA|NA
CASRPAGGRRAFF
TGTGCCAGCAGACCTGCCGGGGGACGAAGAGCTTTCTTT
>TRBJ2-3|TRBV13|NA|NA
CASSLGLYTDTQYF
TGTGCCAGCAGCTTAGGCCTTTACACAGATACGCAGTATTTT
>TRBJ2-1|TRBV6-5|TRBD1|NA
CASRLRRDRYNEQFF
TGTGCCAGCAGGCTACGCCGGGACAGGTACAATGAGCAGTTCTTC
>TRBJ2-5|TRBV7-9|TRBD1|few
CASRPSRTGGKTQYF
TGTGCCAGCAGACCAAGCAGGACAGGGGGGAAGACCCAGTACTTC